This T cell receptor beta chain was captured in a study of T cell repertoires in cytomegalovirus infection. Looking at the study overall: Both CMV infection and a matching HLA type were indicated by public TCR beta signatures. Study-wide results and caveats: Clonotype analysis showed dominance of the ex vivo response by HLA-C-restricted CMV-specific TCR beta clonotypes. Pooled public TCR beta family frequency picked out CMV carriers with the relevant HLA.

TCRdb fed the reads into MiXCR, producing one record per CDR3 protein. Of under 350,000 distinct CDR3 sequences listed, about 9.2% are singletons. The CDR3 is 14 amino acids. V was trimmed by 2 bases and J by 6 bases, leaving 14 bases between them. Germline-derived CDR1 and CDR2 are SGHVS and FQNEAQ. At least ten counts were recorded for this clonotype. Antigen: not known. Input material: PBMCs. The chain joins TRBV7-8 to TRBJ2-7, with a weak D call TRBD1 (6 bases). This clonotype was sampled from a human donor in good health (CMV status not recorded). Some clones in this sample may be carry-over from other donors' samples. In DNA form, the CDR3 reads TGTGCCAGCAGCTTATATAGGGGGTTAATCGAGCAGTACGTC. Translation: CASSLYRGLIEQYV.